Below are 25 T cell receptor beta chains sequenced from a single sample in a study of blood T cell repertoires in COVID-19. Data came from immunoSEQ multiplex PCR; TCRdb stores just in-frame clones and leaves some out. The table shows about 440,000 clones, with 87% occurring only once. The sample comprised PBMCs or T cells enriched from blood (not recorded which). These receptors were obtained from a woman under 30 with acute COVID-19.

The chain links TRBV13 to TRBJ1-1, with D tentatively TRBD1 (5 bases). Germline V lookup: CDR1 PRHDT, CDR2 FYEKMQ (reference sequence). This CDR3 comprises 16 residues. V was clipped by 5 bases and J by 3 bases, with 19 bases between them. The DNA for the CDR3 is TGTGCCAGCAGCCCTCTTCTAGGGACGGGGGACACTGAAGCTTTCTTT. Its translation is CASSPLLGTGDTEAFF.

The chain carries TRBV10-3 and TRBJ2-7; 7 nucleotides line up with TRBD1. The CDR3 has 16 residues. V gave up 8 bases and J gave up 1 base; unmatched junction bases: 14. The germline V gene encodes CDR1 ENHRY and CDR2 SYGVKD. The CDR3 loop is CAIGGPGQKSSYEQYF. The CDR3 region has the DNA TGTGCCATCGGTGGTCCGGGACAGAAATCATCCTACGAGCAGTACTTC.

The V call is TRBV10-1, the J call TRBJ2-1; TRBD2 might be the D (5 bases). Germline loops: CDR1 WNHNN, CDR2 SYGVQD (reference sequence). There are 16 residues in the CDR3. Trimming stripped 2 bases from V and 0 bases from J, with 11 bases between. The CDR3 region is CASSEMTGSSYNEQFF. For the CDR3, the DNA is TGCGCCAGCAGTGAGATGACGGGGAGCTCCTACAATGAGCAGTTCTTC.

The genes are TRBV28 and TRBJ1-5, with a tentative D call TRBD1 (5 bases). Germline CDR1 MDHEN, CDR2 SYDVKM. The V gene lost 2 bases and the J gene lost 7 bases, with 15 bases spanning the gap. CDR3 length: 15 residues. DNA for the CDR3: TGTGCCAGCAGTTTAAGGTTACAGGCGAGGCAGCCCCAGCATTTT. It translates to CASSLRLQARQPQHF. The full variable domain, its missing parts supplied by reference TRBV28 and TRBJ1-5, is DVKVTQSSRYLVKRTGEKVFLECVQDMDHENMFWYRQDPGLGLRLIYFSYDVKMKEKGDIPEGYSVSREKKERFSLILESASTNQTSMYLCASSLRLQARQPQHFGDGTRLSIL.

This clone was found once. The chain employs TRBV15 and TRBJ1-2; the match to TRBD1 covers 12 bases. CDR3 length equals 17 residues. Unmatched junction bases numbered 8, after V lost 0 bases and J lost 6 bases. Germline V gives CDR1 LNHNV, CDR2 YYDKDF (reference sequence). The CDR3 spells CATSRDLRGQGADGYTF. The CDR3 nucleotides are TGTGCCACCAGCAGAGATCTACGGGGACAGGGGGCAGATGGCTACACCTTC.

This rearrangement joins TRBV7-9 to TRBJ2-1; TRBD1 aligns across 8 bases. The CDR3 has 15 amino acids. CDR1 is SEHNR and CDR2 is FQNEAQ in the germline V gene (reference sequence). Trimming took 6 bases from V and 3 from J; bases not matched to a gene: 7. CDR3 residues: CASSSGQVYYNEQFF. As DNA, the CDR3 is TGTGCCAGCAGTTCGGGACAGGTATACTACAATGAGCAGTTCTTC.

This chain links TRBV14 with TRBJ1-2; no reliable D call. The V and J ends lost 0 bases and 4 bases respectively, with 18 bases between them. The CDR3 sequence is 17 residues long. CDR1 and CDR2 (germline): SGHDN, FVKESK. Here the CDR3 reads CASSQDEGIGSIYGYTF. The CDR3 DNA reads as TGTGCCAGCAGCCAAGATGAGGGTATTGGAAGCATCTATGGCTACACCTTC.

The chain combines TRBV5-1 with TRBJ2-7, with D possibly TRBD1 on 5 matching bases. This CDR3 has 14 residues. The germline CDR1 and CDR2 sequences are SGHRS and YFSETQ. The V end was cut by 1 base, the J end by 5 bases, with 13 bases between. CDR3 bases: TGCGCCAGCAGCTTGACAGGCCCTCGGGACGAGCAGTACTTC. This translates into CASSLTGPRDEQYF.

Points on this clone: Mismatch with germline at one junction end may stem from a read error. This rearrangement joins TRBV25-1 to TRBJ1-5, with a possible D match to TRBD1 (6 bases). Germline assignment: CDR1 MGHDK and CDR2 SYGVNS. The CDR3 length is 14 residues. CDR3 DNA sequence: TGTGTCAGCAGTGCTACAGGGAGCAATCAGCCCCAGCATTTT. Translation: CVSSATGSNQPQHF.

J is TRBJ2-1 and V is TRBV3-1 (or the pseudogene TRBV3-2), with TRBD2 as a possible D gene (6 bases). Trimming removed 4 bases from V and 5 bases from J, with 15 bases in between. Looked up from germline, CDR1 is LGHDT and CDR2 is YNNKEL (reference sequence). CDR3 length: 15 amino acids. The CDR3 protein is CASSPTGGFHNEQFF. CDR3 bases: TGTGCCAGCAGCCCTACCGGAGGGTTCCACAATGAGCAGTTCTTC.

CDR3 DNA sequence: TGCGCCAGCAGCCGACAACGGGAGGACTCCTACAATGAGCAGTTCTTC. It specifies CASSRQREDSYNEQFF. This chain links TRBV4-1 with TRBJ2-1; TRBD2 aligns across 7 bases. Per the germline V gene, CDR1 is MGHRA and CDR2 is YSYEKL. This CDR3 comprises 16 residues. Trimming took 4 bases from V and 0 from J; bases not matched to a gene: 6.

The CDR3 DNA follows: TGTGCCAGCAGCCCCCGGGAGGCGAACACCGGGGAGCTGTTTTTT. Amino acids: CASSPREANTGELFF. V is TRBV7-7 and J is TRBJ2-2, with 7 bases identical to TRBD2. The CDR3 contains 15 residues. With V trimmed by 5 bases and J by 0 bases, 3 bases remained unmatched. Germline CDR1 SSHAT, CDR2 FNYEAQ (reference sequence). Looking up the rest from reference TRBV7-7 and TRBJ2-2 gives the full variable domain: GAGVSQSPRYKVTKRGQDVTLRCDPISSHATLYWYQQALGQGPEFLTYFNYEAQPDKSGLPSDRFSAERPEGSISTLTIQRTEQRDSAMYRCASSPREANTGELFFGEGSRLTVL.

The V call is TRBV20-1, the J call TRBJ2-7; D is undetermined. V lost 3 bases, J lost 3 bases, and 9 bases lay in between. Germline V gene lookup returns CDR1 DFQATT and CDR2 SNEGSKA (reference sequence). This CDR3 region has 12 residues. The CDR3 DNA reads TGCAGTGCTAGTCTGTATCTCTACGAGCAGTACTTC. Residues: CSASLYLYEQYF.

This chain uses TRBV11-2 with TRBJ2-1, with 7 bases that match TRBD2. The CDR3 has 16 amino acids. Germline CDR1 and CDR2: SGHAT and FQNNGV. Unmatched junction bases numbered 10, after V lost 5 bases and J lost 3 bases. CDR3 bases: TGTGCCAGCAGCCATATTGCGGGGGAAGGCTACAATGAGCAGTTCTTC. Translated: CASSHIAGEGYNEQFF.

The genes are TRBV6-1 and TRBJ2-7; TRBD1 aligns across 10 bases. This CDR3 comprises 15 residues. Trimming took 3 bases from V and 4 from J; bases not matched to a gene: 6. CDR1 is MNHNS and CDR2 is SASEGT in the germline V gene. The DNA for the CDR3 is TGTGCCAGCAGTGATCCCGGGACAGGGGCTTACGAGCAGTACTTC. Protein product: CASSDPGTGAYEQYF.

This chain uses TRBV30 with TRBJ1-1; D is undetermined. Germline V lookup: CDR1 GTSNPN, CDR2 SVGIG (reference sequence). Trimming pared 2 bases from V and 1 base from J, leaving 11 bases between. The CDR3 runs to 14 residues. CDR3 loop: CAWSSGLKNTEAFF. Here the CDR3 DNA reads TGTGCCTGGAGTTCCGGACTCAAGAACACTGAAGCTTTCTTT.

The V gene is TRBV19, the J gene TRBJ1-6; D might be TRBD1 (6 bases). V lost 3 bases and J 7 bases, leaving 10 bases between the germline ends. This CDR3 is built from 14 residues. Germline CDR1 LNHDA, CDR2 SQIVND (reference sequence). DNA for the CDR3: TGTGCCAGTAGTATCCAGGGGCTGAATTCACCCCTCCACTTT. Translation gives CASSIQGLNSPLHF.

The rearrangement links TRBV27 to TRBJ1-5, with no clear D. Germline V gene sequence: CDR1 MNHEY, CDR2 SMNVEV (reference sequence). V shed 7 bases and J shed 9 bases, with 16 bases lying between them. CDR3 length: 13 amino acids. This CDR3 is CASNRHQERPQHF. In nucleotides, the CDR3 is TGTGCCAGCAACCGCCACCAGGAACGGCCCCAGCATTTT.

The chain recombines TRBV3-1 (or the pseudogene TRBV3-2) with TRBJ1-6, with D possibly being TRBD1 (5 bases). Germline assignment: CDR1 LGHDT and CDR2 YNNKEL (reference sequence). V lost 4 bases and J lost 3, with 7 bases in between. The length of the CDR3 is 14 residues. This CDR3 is CASSPTVYNSPLHF. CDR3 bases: TGTGCCAGCAGCCCGACAGTCTATAATTCACCCCTCCACTTT.

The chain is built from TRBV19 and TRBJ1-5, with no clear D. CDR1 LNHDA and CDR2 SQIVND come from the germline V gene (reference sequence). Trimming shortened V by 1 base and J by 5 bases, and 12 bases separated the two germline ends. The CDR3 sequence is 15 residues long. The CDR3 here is CASSIAAGGDQPQHF. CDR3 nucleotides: TGTGCCAGTAGTATAGCTGCAGGAGGCGATCAGCCCCAGCATTTT.

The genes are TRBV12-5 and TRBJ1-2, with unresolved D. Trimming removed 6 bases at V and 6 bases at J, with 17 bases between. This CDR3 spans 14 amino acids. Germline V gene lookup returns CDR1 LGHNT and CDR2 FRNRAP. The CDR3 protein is CASGSGEPFNGYTF. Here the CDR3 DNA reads TGTGCTAGTGGCTCGGGAGAGCCCTTTAATGGCTACACCTTC.

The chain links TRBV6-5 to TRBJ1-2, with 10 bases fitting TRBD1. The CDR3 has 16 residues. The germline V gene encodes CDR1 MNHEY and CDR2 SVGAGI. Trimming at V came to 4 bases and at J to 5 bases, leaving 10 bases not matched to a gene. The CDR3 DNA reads TGTGCCAGCAGTTCCCGGGACAGGGGCCCCCGGTATGGCTACACCTTC. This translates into CASSSRDRGPRYGYTF.

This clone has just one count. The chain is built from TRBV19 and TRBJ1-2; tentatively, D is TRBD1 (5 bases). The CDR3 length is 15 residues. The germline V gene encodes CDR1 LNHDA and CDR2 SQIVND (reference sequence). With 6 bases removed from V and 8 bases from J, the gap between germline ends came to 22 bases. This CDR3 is CASSTSGGGIGGYTF. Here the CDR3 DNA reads TGTGCCAGTAGCACATCCGGGGGAGGGATCGGCGGCTACACCTTC.

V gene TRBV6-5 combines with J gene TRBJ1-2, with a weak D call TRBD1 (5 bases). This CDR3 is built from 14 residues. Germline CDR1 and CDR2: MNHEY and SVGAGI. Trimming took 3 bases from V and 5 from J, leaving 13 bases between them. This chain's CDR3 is CASSYTQGSYGYTF. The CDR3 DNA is TGTGCCAGCAGTTATACCCAGGGCAGTTATGGCTACACCTTC.

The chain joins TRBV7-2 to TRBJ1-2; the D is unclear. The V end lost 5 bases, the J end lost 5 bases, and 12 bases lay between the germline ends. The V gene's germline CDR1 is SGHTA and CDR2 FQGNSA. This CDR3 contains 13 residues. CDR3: CASSTDSRYGYTF. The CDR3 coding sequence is TGTGCCAGCAGCACGGACTCCAGATATGGCTACACCTTC. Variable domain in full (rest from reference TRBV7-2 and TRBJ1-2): GAGVSQSPSNKVTEKGKDVELRCDPISGHTALYWYRQSLGQGLEFLIYFQGNSAPDKSGLPSDRFSAERTGGSVSTLTIQRTQQEDSAVYLCASSTDSRYGYTFGSGTRLTVV.